The entry below describes one TCR beta chain. As yet, its antigen is unknown. V lost 0 bases, J lost 1 base, and 7 bases stayed unmatched. The CDR3 sequence is 18 residues long. Germline CDR1 MGHRA, CDR2 YSYEKL. Then a second PCR, running roughly 7 to 12 cycles, was carried out with a sample-barcoded 5' primer and a J-beta primer mix. MiXCR was run by TCRdb on the 5' RACE reads, yielding one entry per CDR3 protein. The sample yields about a million distinct CDR3 sequences, 51% seen once. Donors each provided about 10 milliliters of peripheral blood. At least 7 million PBMCs were isolated per sample. This sample stems from a study of blood T cells in healthy people across ages. Study observations and caveats: Per million T cells, TCR beta diversity dropped about linearly as age rose. Greater diversity and more naive CD4+ cells were seen in long-lived donors than in aged donors.

V and J are TRBV4-1 and TRBJ2-2, with 8 bases matching TRBD2. This TCR derives from a woman in her sixties or seventies in good health. Sequencing was performed on blood. CDR3 loop: CASSQERGRSQNTGELFF. Here the CDR3 DNA reads TGCGCCAGCAGCCAAGAACGCGGGAGGTCCCAGAACACCGGGGAGCTGTTTTTT.